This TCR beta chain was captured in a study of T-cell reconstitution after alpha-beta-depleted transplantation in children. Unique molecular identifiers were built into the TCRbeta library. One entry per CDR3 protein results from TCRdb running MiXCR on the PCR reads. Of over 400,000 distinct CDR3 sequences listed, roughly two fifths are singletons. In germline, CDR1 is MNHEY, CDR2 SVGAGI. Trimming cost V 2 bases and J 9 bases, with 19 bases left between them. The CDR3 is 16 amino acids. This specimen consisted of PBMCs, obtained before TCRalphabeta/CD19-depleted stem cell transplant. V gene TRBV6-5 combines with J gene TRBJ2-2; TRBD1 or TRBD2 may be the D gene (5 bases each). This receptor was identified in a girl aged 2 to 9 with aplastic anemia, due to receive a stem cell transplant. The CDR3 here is CASSYGAGRPPRELFF. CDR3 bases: TGTGCCAGCAGTTACGGGGCGGGCCGACCGCCTCGGGAGCTGTTTTTT.